What follows are 7 T cell receptor beta chains derived from one specimen sequenced in a study of immune evolution from preneoplasia to lung adenocarcinoma. The protocol was immunoSEQ multiplex PCR, while the TCRdb copy is restricted to in-frame clones and leaves out a portion. The top ten hold roughly 4% of the sample, which has 2,700 or so clones, about 87% seen once. The sample comprised FFPE invasive lung adenocarcinoma tissue. The receptors were gathered from a person aged 70 to 79 with invasive lung adenocarcinoma.

Points on this clone: Other DNA sequences of this sample code for an identical CDR3. The rearrangement joins TRBV4-3 to TRBJ2-2; no definite D call. CDR3 size: 17 residues. Germline V gives CDR1 LGHNA, CDR2 YSLEER. V shed 0 bases and J shed 0 bases, with 11 bases lying between them. CDR3 loop: CASSQDPRGANTGELFF. The CDR3 coding sequence is TGCGCCAGCAGCCAAGATCCACGTGGGGCGAACACCGGGGAGCTGTTTTTT.

The chain links TRBV29-1 to TRBJ1-1; tentative D call: TRBD1 (6 bases). The germline V gene encodes CDR1 SQVTM and CDR2 ANQGSEA. The CDR3 extends over 13 amino acids. V shed 2 bases and J shed 1 base, with 8 bases lying between them. CDR3 nucleotides: TGCAGCGTTGAAAGGGGGACGAACACTGAAGCTTTCTTT. It translates to CSVERGTNTEAFF.

This clone was seen a single time. The V and J genes are TRBV15 and TRBJ2-4, with D maybe TRBD2 (5 bases). Germline V gene lookup returns CDR1 LNHNV and CDR2 YYDKDF (reference sequence). The V end was cut by 0 bases, the J end by 3 bases, with 6 bases between. The CDR3 sequence is 14 residues long. The CDR3 region is CATSRDRGKNIQYF. The CDR3 nucleotides read TGTGCCACCAGCAGAGACCGGGGCAAAAACATTCAGTACTTC.

This clone was counted a few times. This rearrangement joins TRBV5-4 to TRBJ2-1; D uncertain. The CDR3 is made up of 12 amino acids. V shed 5 bases and J shed 6 bases, with 9 bases lying between them. Germline CDR1 is SGHNT and CDR2 is YYREEE (reference sequence). CDR3: CASRGVSNEQFF. The CDR3 coding sequence is TGTGCCAGCAGAGGAGTATCCAATGAGCAGTTCTTC.

This clone was seen a handful of times. This chain connects TRBV7-8 to TRBJ2-7; 7 positions agree with TRBD1. Losses at the gene ends were 5 bases for V and 2 bases for J; bases not matched to a gene: 9. The CDR3 spans 15 residues. Germline CDR1 reads SGHVS; CDR2 reads FQNEAQ. CDR3 nucleotides: TGTGCCAGCAGCGTCAGACAGGGACCGACCTACGAGCAGTACTTC. As protein: CASSVRQGPTYEQYF. The full variable domain, its missing parts supplied by reference TRBV7-8 and TRBJ2-7, is GAGVSQSPRYKVAKRGQDVALRCDPISGHVSLFWYQQALGQGPEFLTYFQNEAQLDKSGLPSDRFFAERPEGSVSTLKIQRTQQEDSAVYLCASSVRQGPTYEQYFGPGTRLTVT.

The J gene is TRBJ2-5, the V gene TRBV27, with 8 bases fitting TRBD2. Trimming took 6 bases from V and 2 from J; bases not matched to a gene: 5. Looked up from germline, CDR1 is MNHEY and CDR2 is SMNVEV (reference sequence). This CDR3 has 14 amino acids. The CDR3 loop is CASRERGPQETQYF. The CDR3 nucleotides are TGTGCCAGCAGGGAGCGGGGGCCGCAAGAGACCCAGTACTTC.

The rearrangement links TRBV19 to TRBJ2-5, with D possibly being TRBD1 (5 bases). CDR1 LNHDA and CDR2 SQIVND come from the germline V gene (reference sequence). The CDR3 is made up of 16 amino acids. With 1 base removed from V and 1 base from J, the gap between germline ends came to 13 bases. The CDR3 spells CASSIGGRVLQETQYF. The DNA for the CDR3 is TGTGCCAGTAGTATAGGTGGCAGGGTACTCCAAGAGACCCAGTACTTC.